This is a list of T cell receptor beta chains from one sample in a study of blood T cell repertoires in COVID-19. Clones were sequenced by immunoSEQ multiplex PCR, and TCRdb holds only the in-frame ones, with some missing. The data contain about 120,000 clones, around three quarters of them singletons. Source material: peripheral blood. All receptors derive from a woman aged 80 or over with acute or convalescent COVID-19. CDR3s leave out the opening cysteine and the closing phenylalanine or tryptophan.

V gene: TRBV5-1; J gene: TRBJ1-1; CDR3 protein: ASSLRGGTEAF
V gene: TRBV7-9; J gene: TRBJ2-1; CDR3 protein: ASSLGSPGSYNEQF
V gene: TRBV7-8; J gene: TRBJ1-1; CDR3 protein: ASSIGTGDTEAF
V gene: TRBV7-2; J gene: TRBJ2-2; CDR3 protein: ASSLPGGTGELF
V gene: TRBV27; J gene: TRBJ1-1; CDR3 protein: ASSLREGDEAF
V gene: TRBV28; J gene: TRBJ1-5; CDR3 protein: ASIPRGTGGTQPQH
V gene: TRBV11-2; J gene: TRBJ1-1; CDR3 protein: ASSSGTASMNTEAF
V gene: TRBV6-2/TRBV6-3; J gene: TRBJ2-3; CDR3 protein: ASSWRLDTQY
V gene: TRBV19; J gene: TRBJ2-7; CDR3 protein: ASSIAPQRGGYEQY
V gene: TRBV28; J gene: TRBJ2-2; CDR3 protein: ASRVEAGDTGELF
V gene: TRBV10-1; J gene: TRBJ2-2; CDR3 protein: ASSSGRANTGELF
V gene: TRBV19; J gene: TRBJ2-5; CDR3 protein: ASSTRRTGGQETQY
V gene: TRBV9; J gene: TRBJ2-5; CDR3 protein: ASSVSPSLGVGQETQY
V gene: TRBV28; J gene: TRBJ2-7; CDR3 protein: ASSSGGTSYEQY
V gene: TRBV7-3; J gene: TRBJ2-2; CDR3 protein: ASSLMGTSGTGELF
V gene: TRBV6-5; J gene: TRBJ1-1; CDR3 protein: ASRGQGEGAEAF
V gene: TRBV19; J gene: TRBJ2-3; CDR3 protein: ASSTSSVTDTQY
V gene: TRBV7-2; J gene: TRBJ1-1; CDR3 protein: ASSTRGDVAF
V gene: TRBV7-6; J gene: TRBJ1-3; CDR3 protein: ASSLGQGANTIY
V gene: TRBV2; J gene: TRBJ1-2; CDR3 protein: ASKTGVNGYT
V gene: TRBV4-3; J gene: TRBJ2-1; CDR3 protein: ASSQGHYNEQF
V gene: TRBV27; J gene: TRBJ1-1; CDR3 protein: ASRPTWGPNTEAF
V gene: TRBV28; J gene: TRBJ2-4; CDR3 protein: ASRGRQGAKNIQY
V gene: TRBV6-5; J gene: TRBJ2-5; CDR3 protein: ASRLAGGISETQY
V gene: TRBV7-9; J gene: TRBJ1-3; CDR3 protein: ASSLGTRGEPGNTIY
V gene: TRBV7-9; J gene: TRBJ2-7; CDR3 protein: ASSFSGKGGYEQY
V gene: TRBV9; J gene: TRBJ2-5; CDR3 protein: ASSVGLAQETQY
V gene: TRBV5-1; J gene: TRBJ2-5; CDR3 protein: ASSLGLGGSFETQY
V gene: TRBV5-4; J gene: TRBJ2-1; CDR3 protein: ASSLRQGAANEQF
V gene: TRBV19; J gene: TRBJ1-1; CDR3 protein: ASGRADMNTEAF
V gene: TRBV9; J gene: TRBJ2-7; CDR3 protein: ASSPQAGGAYEQY
V gene: TRBV19; J gene: TRBJ1-1; CDR3 protein: ASSIDRWFGGTEAF
V gene: TRBV19; J gene: TRBJ2-6; CDR3 protein: ASSSRQLYHSGANVLT
V gene: TRBV28; J gene: TRBJ2-1; CDR3 protein: ASSLLTSGRYNEQF
V gene: TRBV5-1; J gene: TRBJ1-4; CDR3 protein: ASSRTGANEKLF